These 4 T cell receptor beta chains share one sample of origin, sequenced in a study of regulatory T cells in long-lasting Graves disease. CDR3 regions were amplified by Arm-PCR using iRepertoire HTBI primers to build TCR beta libraries. Each CDR3 protein gets one entry after TCRdb re-called the multiplex PCR reads with MiXCR. The sample records some 370,000 distinct CDR3 sequences, roughly 20% being singletons. Time point here: persistent/refractory GD, antithyroid drugs over 5 years with positive TRAb. PBMC RNA was the source of the TCR library. The sequencing used peripheral blood mononuclear cells (PBMCs), collected when the disease was refractory, from a patient treated with antithyroid drugs. These receptors were obtained from a woman between 40 and 55 years old with Graves disease.

Ten or more counts support this clonotype. The rearrangement joins TRBV6-1 to TRBJ2-2, with TRBD1 identical over 7 bases. Per germline, CDR1 MNHNS and CDR2 SASEGT. The CDR3 contains 15 residues. V gave up 8 bases and J gave up 2 bases; unmatched junction bases: 8. CDR3 DNA sequence: TGTGCCAGCTTCCCGACAGGGACCAACACCGGGGAGCTGTTTTTT. Its translation is CASFPTGTNTGELFF.

There are a few counts of this clonotype. The chain carries TRBV29-1 and TRBJ1-1; no clear D gene. Trimming took 4 bases from V and 0 from J, leaving 15 bases between them. This CDR3 region has 15 residues. Germline V lookup: CDR1 SQVTM, CDR2 ANQGSEA. CDR3 nucleotide sequence: TGCAGCGTTGTAAGTCGGTGGGATATGAACACTGAAGCTTTCTTT. This encodes CSVVSRWDMNTEAFF.

This clonotype was detected ten times or more. V gene TRBV28 combines with J gene TRBJ2-7; possible D gene TRBD2, 5 bases. V lost 7 bases, J lost 7 bases, and 14 bases lay in between. Looked up from germline, CDR1 is MDHEN and CDR2 is SYDVKM. The CDR3 covers 12 residues. CDR3 bases: TGTGCCAGCACAGAAGCGGCTGGGGAGCAGTACTTC. This gives the protein CASTEAAGEQYF.

The V and J genes are TRBV6-2 or TRBV6-3 and TRBJ2-2; D remains ambiguous. Germline values: CDR1 MNHEY, CDR2 SVGEGT. Trimming took 8 bases from V and 7 from J, leaving 8 bases between them. The CDR3 covers 11 residues. The CDR3 protein is CASHSLGELFF. As DNA, the CDR3 is TGTGCCAGCCATTCACTCGGGGAGCTGTTTTTT.